This TCR beta chain derives from a study of blood T cell repertoires in COVID-19. Study details: Donors in the United States, Italy and Spain gave samples during acute or convalescent COVID-19.

V lost 0 bases and J lost 4, with 10 bases in between. Germline loops: CDR1 LGHNA, CDR2 YSLEER. The CDR3 runs to 15 residues. Measured with immunoSEQ multiplex PCR; TCRdb has only the in-frame clones, and not every one. The table lists 310,000 or so clones, roughly 86% of them singletons. This rearrangement joins TRBV4-3 to TRBJ1-3; D gene ambiguous. The receptor comes from a woman aged 25 to 45 with COVID-19, enrolled during active disease. The source material was peripheral blood. CDR3 in amino acids: CASSQDSGPGNTIYF. Here the CDR3 DNA reads TGCGCCAGCAGCCAAGATTCAGGCCCCGGAAACACCATATATTTT.